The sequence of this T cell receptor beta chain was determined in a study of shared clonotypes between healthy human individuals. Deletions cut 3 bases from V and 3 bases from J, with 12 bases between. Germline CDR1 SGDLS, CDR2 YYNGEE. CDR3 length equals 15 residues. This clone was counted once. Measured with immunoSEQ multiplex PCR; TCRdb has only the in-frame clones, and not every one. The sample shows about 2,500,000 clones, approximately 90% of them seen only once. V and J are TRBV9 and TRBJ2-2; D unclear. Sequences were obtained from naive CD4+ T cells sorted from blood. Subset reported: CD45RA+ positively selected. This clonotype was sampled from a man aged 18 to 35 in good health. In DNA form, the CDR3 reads TGTGCCAGCAGCGAGAGAATTGTTCACACCGGGGAGCTGTTTTTT. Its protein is CASSERIVHTGELFF.